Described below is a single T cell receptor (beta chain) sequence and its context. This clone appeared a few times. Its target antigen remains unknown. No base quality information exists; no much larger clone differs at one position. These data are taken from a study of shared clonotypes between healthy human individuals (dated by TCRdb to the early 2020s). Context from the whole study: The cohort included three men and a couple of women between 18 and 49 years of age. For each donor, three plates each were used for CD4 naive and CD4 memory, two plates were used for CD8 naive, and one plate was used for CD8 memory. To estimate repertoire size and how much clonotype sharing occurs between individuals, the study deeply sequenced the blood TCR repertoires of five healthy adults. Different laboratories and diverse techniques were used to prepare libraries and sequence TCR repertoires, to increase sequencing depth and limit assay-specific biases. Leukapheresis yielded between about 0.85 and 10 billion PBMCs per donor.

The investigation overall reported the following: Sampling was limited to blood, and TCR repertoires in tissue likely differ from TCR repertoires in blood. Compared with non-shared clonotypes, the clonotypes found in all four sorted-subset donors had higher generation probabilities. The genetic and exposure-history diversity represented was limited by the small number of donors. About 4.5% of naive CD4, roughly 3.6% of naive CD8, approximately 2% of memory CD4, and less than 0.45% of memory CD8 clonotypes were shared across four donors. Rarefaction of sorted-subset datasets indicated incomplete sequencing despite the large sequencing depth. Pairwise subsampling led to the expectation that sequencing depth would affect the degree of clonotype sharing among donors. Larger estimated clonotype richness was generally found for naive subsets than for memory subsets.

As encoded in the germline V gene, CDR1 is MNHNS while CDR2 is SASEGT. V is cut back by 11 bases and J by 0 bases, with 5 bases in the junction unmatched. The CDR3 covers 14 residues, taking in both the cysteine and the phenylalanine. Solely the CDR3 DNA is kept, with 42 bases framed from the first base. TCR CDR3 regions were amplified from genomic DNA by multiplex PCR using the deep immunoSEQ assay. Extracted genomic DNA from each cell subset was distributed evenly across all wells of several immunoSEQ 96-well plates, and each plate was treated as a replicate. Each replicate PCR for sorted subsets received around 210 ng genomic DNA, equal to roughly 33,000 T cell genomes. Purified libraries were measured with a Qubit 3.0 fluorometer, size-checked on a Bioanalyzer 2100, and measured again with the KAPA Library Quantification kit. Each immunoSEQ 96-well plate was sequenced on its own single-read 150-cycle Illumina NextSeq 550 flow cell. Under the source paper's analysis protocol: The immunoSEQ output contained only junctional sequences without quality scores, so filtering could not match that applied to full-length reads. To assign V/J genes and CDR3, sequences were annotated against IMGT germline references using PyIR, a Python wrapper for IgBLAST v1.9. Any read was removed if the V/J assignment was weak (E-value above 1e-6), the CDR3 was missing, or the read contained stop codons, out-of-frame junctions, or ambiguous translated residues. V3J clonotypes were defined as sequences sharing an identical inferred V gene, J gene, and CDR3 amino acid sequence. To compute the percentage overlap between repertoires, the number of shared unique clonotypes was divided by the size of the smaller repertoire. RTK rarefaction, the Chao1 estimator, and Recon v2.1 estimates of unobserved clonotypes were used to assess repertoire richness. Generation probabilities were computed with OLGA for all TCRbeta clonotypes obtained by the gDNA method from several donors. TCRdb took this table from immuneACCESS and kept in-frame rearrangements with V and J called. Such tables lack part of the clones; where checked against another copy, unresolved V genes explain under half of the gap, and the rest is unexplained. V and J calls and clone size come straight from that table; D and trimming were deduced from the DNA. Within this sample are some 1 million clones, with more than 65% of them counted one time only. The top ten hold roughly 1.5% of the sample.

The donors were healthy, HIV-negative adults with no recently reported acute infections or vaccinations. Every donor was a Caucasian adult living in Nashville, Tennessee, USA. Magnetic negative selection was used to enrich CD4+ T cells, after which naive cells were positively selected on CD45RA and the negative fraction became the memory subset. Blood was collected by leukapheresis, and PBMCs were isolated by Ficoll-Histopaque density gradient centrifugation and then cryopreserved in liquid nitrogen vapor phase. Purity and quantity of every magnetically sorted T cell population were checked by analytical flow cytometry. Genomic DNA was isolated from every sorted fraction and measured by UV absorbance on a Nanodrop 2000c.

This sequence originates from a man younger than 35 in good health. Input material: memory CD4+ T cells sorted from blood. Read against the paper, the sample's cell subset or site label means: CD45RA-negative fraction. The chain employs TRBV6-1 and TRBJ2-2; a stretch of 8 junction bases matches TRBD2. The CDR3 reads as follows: CAARTSPNTGELFF. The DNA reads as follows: TGTGCCGCGAGGACTAGCCCGAACACCGGGGAGCTGTTTTTT.